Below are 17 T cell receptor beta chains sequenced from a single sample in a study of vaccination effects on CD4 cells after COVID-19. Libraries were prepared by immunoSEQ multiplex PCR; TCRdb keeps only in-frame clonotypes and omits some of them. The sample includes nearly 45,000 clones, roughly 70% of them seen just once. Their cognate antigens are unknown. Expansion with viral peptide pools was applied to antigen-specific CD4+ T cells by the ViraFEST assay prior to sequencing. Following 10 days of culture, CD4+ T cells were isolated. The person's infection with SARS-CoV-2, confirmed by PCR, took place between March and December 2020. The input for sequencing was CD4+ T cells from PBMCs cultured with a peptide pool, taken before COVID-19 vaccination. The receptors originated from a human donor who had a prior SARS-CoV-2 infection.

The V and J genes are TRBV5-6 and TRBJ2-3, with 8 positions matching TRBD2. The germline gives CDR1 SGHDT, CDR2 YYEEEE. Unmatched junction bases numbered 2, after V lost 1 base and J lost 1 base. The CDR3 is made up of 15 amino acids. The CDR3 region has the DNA TGTGCCAGCAGCTTGCTTAGCGGGGGCACAGATACGCAGTATTTT. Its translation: CASSLLSGGTDTQYF.

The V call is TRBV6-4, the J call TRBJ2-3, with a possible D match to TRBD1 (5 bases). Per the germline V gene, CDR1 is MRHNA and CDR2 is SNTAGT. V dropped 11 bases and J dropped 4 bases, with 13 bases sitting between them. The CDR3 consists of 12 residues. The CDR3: CACFDSPDTQYF. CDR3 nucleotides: TGTGCCTGTTTCGACAGTCCAGATACGCAGTATTTT.

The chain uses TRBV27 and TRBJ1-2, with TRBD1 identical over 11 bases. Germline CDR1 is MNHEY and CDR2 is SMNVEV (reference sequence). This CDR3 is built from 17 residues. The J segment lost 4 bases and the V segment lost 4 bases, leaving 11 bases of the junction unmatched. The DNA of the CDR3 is TGTGCCAGCAGTTCATCGGGACAGGGGGAAAGGGGCTATGGCTACACCTTC. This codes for CASSSSGQGERGYGYTF.

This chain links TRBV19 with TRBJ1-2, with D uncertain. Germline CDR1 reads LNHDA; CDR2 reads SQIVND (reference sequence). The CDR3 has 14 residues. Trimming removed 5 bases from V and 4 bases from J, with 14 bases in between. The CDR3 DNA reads TGTGCCAGTAGTCTGAGGGAAAAACTCTATGGCTACACCTTC. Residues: CASSLREKLYGYTF. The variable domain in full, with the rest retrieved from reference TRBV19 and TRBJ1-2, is DGGITQSPKYLFRKEGQNVTLSCEQNLNHDAMYWYRQDPGQGLRLIYYSQIVNDFQKGDIAEGYSVSREKKESFPLTVTSAQKNPTAFYLCASSLREKLYGYTFGSGTRLTVV.

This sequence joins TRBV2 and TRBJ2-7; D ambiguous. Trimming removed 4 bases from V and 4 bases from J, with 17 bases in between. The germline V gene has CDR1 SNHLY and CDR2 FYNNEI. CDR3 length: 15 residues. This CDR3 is CASSVSQSLYYEQYF. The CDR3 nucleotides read TGTGCCAGCAGTGTTAGCCAGAGCCTATATTACGAGCAGTACTTC.

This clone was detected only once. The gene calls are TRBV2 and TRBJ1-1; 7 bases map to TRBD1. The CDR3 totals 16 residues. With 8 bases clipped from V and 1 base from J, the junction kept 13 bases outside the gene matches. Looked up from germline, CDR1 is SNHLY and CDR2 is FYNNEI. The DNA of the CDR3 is TGTGCCAGCGCCCTACAGGGGTCAGACTCGAACACTGAAGCTTTCTTT. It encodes CASALQGSDSNTEAFF.

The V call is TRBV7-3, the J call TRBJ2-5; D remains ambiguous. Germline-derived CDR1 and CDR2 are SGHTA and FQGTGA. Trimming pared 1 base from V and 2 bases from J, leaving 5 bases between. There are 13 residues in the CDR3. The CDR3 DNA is TGTGCCAGCAGCTTAAGTCAGCAAGAGACCCAGTACTTC. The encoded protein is CASSLSQQETQYF. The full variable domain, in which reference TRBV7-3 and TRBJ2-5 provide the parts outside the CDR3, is GAGVSQTPSNKVTEKGKYVELRCDPISGHTALYWYRQSLGQGPEFLIYFQGTGAADDSGLPNDRFFAVRPEGSVSTLKIQRTERGDSAVYLCASSLSQQETQYFGPGTRLLVL.

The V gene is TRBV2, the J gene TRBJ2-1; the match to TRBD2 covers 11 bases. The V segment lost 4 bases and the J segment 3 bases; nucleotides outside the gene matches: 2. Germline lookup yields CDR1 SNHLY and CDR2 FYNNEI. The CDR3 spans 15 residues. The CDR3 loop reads CASSGGLAGYNEQFF. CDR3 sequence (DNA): TGTGCCAGCAGTGGTGGACTAGCGGGCTACAATGAGCAGTTCTTC.

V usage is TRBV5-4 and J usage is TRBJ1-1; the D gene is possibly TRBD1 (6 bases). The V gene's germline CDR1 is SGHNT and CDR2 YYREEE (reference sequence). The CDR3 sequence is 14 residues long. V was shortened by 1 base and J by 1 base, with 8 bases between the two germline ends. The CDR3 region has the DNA TGTGCCAGCAGCTTGACGACAGGGAACACTGAAGCTTTCTTT. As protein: CASSLTTGNTEAFF. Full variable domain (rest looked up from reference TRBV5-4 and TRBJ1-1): ETGVTQSPTHLIKTRGQQVTLRCSSQSGHNTVSWYQQALGQGPQFIFQYYREEENGRGNFPPRFSGLQFPNYSSELNVNALELDDSALYLCASSLTTGNTEAFFGQGTRLTVV.

CDR3 nucleotides: TGTGCCAGCAGCTTAAATCCGGGACTAGGAGCGACCCAGTACTTC. It is translated as CASSLNPGLGATQYF. The gene calls are TRBV7-3 and TRBJ2-5; 8 bases are shared with TRBD2. V lost 1 base to trimming and J lost 7 bases; unmatched junction nucleotides: 8. This CDR3 contains 15 residues. Germline assignment: CDR1 SGHTA and CDR2 FQGTGA.

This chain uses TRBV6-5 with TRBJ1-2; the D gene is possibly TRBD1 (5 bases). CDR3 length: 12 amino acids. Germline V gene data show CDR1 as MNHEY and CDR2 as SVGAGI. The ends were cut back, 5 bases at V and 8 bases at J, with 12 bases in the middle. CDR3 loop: CASSNGARGYTF. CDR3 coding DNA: TGTGCCAGCAGTAATGGGGCCCGGGGCTACACCTTC.

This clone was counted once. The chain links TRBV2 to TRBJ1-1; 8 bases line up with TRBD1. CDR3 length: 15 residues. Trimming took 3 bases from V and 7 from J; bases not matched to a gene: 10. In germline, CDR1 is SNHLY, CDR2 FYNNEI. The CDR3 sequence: CASSDQGAPMSEAFF. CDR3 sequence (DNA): TGTGCCAGCAGTGACCAGGGGGCCCCGATGAGTGAAGCTTTCTTT.

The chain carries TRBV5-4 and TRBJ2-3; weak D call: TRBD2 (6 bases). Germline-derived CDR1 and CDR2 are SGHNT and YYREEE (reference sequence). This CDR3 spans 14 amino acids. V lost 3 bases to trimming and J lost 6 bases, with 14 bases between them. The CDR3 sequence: CASSSLAGGDTQYF. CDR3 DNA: TGTGCCAGCAGCTCACTAGCTGGAGGGGATACGCAGTATTTT.

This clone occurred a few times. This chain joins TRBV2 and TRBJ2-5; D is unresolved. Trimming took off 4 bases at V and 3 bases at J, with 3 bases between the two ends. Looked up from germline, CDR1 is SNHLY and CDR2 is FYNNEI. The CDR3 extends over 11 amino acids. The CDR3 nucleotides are TGTGCCAGCAGTGGAGAAGAGACCCAGTACTTC. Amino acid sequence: CASSGEETQYF. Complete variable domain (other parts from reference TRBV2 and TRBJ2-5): EPEVTQTPSHQVTQMGQEVILRCVPISNHLYFYWYRQILGQKVEFLVSFYNNEISEKSEIFDDQFSVERPDGSNFTLKIRSTKLEDSAMYFCASSGEETQYFGPGTRLLVL.

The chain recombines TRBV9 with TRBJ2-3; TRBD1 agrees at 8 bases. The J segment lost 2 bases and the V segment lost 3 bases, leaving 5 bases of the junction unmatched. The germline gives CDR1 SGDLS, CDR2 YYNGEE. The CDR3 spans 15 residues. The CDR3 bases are TGTGCCAGCAGCGCCAGGACAGGGACCACAGATACGCAGTATTTT. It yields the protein CASSARTGTTDTQYF.

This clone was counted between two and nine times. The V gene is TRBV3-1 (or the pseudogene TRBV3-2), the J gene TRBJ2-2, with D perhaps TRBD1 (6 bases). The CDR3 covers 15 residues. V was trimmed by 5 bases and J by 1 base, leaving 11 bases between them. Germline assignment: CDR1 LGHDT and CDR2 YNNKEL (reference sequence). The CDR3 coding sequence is TGTGCCAGCAGCGCCCGGGACAAGAACACCGGGGAGCTGTTTTTT. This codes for CASSARDKNTGELFF.

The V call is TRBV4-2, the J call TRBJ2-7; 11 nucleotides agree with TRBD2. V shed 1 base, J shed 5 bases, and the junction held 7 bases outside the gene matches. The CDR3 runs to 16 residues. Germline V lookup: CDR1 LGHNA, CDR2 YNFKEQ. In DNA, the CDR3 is TGTGCCAGCAGCCAAGGAACTAGCGGGGGATCAGACGAGCAGTACTTC. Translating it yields CASSQGTSGGSDEQYF.